Listed below are T cell receptor beta chains from one sample, sequenced in a study of blood T cell repertoires in COVID-19. The repertoire was sequenced with immunoSEQ multiplex PCR; TCRdb's copy has only in-frame clones and lacks some. The table includes some 50,000 clones, 80% to 90% detected once. Sequenced material: peripheral blood. These receptors all stem from a human donor in a cohort sampled during active COVID-19. Each CDR3 is given with its conserved first and last residue. Each record gives: CDR3 protein, CDR3 DNA, V gene, clone size, J gene, D gene. The D gene is left open where the match is weak. Clone size, where shown, is once, few, many, or a class for clones that have expanded.

CDR3 protein: CASSQELEADTQYF; CDR3 DNA: TGCGCCAGCAGCCAAGAACTAGAGGCGGATACGCAGTATTTT; V gene: TRBV4-3; clone size: -; J gene: TRBJ2-3; D gene: -
CDR3 protein: CASSQQGQLNTEAFF; CDR3 DNA: TGTGCCAGCAGTCAACAAGGACAATTGAACACTGAAGCTTTCTTT; V gene: TRBV6-5; clone size: once; J gene: TRBJ1-1; D gene: -
CDR3 protein: CASTPGLWEKLFF; CDR3 DNA: TGTGCCAGCACCCCCGGTTTGTGGGAAAAACTGTTTTTT; V gene: TRBV11-2; clone size: -; J gene: TRBJ1-4; D gene: -
CDR3 protein: CASSQVPGTEAFF; CDR3 DNA: TGCGCCAGCAGCCAAGTCCCAGGCACTGAAGCTTTCTTT; V gene: TRBV4-1; clone size: -; J gene: TRBJ1-1; D gene: -
CDR3 protein: CATQGLDYGYTF; CDR3 DNA: TGTGCCACCCAGGGGCTGGACTATGGCTACACCTTC; V gene: TRBV24-1; clone size: -; J gene: TRBJ1-2; D gene: -
CDR3 protein: CASSINGTVDGSPLHF; CDR3 DNA: TGTGCCAGCAGCATTAACGGGACTGTCGATGGTTCACCCCTCCACTTT; V gene: TRBV21-1; clone size: -; J gene: TRBJ1-6; D gene: -
CDR3 protein: CASSEGTGSYNEQFF; CDR3 DNA: TGTGCCAGCAGTGAAGGGACAGGTTCCTACAATGAGCAGTTCTTC; V gene: TRBV27; clone size: -; J gene: TRBJ2-1; D gene: TRBD1
CDR3 protein: CSVRVSGYEQYF; CDR3 DNA: TGCAGCGTGAGGGTTAGTGGCTACGAGCAGTACTTC; V gene: TRBV29-1; clone size: once; J gene: TRBJ2-7; D gene: -
CDR3 protein: CATSRDNGGVQETQYF; CDR3 DNA: TGTGCCACCAGCAGAGATAACGGGGGAGTACAAGAGACCCAGTACTTC; V gene: TRBV15; clone size: -; J gene: TRBJ2-5; D gene: -
CDR3 protein: CASSRRGGTGELFF; CDR3 DNA: TGTGCCAGCAGCCGGAGAGGGGGCACCGGGGAGCTGTTTTTT; V gene: TRBV11-1; clone size: -; J gene: TRBJ2-2; D gene: -
CDR3 protein: CASSSPGGGAEAFF; CDR3 DNA: TGTGCCAGCAGTTCACCCGGAGGGGGGGCTGAAGCTTTCTTT; V gene: TRBV27; clone size: -; J gene: TRBJ1-1; D gene: -
CDR3 protein: CASSFDSSYNSPLHF; CDR3 DNA: TGTGCCAGCAGCTTTGACAGCTCCTATAATTCACCCCTCCACTTT; V gene: TRBV5-6; clone size: -; J gene: TRBJ1-6; D gene: -
CDR3 protein: CASSSGNRAPLSGNTIYF; CDR3 DNA: TGTGCCAGCTCATCGGGGAACAGGGCCCCTCTCTCTGGAAACACCATATATTTT; V gene: TRBV18; clone size: -; J gene: TRBJ1-3; D gene: -
CDR3 protein: CASSIVGRDSEQFF; CDR3 DNA: TGTGCCAGTAGTATAGTTGGCCGGGATAGTGAGCAGTTCTTC; V gene: TRBV19; clone size: -; J gene: TRBJ2-1; D gene: -
CDR3 protein: CASSVGHSTGELFF; CDR3 DNA: TGTGCCAGCAGCGTAGGACACAGTACCGGGGAGCTGTTTTTT; V gene: TRBV9; clone size: -; J gene: TRBJ2-2; D gene: -
CDR3 protein: CASSRQGTNYGYTF; CDR3 DNA: TGTGCCAGTAGTAGACAGGGTACTAACTATGGCTACACCTTC; V gene: TRBV19; clone size: -; J gene: TRBJ1-2; D gene: TRBD1
CDR3 protein: CASSLPLTGRGSSYEQYF; CDR3 DNA: TGTGCCAGCAGCTTACCGCTAACCGGGCGGGGGAGCTCCTACGAGCAGTACTTC; V gene: TRBV7-2; clone size: -; J gene: TRBJ2-7; D gene: TRBD2
CDR3 protein: CASSEGQDTEAFF; CDR3 DNA: TGTGCCAGCAGTGAGGGACAGGACACTGAAGCTTTCTTT; V gene: TRBV6-1; clone size: once; J gene: TRBJ1-1; D gene: TRBD1
CDR3 protein: CASSGDRAAETQYF; CDR3 DNA: TGTGCCAGCAGCGGGGACAGGGCCGCAGAGACCCAGTACTTC; V gene: TRBV5-4; clone size: -; J gene: TRBJ2-5; D gene: TRBD1
CDR3 protein: CASSPGLAGGGETQYF; CDR3 DNA: TGTGCCAGCAGCCCCGGACTAGCGGGGGGAGGGGAGACCCAGTACTTC; V gene: TRBV7-3; clone size: -; J gene: TRBJ2-5; D gene: TRBD2
CDR3 protein: CASSQVGGARDTQYF; CDR3 DNA: TGTGCCAGCAGCCAAGTGGGGGGGGCAAGAGATACGCAGTATTTT; V gene: TRBV3-1/TRBV3-2; clone size: -; J gene: TRBJ2-3; D gene: -
CDR3 protein: CASSTHPGQLSGANVLTF; CDR3 DNA: TGTGCCAGCAGCACCCATCCAGGCCAGCTCTCTGGGGCCAACGTCCTGACTTTC; V gene: TRBV5-6; clone size: -; J gene: TRBJ2-6; D gene: -
CDR3 protein: CASKSLMSSYNEQFF; CDR3 DNA: TGTGCCAGCAAGTCGCTCATGAGCTCCTACAATGAGCAGTTCTTC; V gene: TRBV6-5; clone size: -; J gene: TRBJ2-1; D gene: -
CDR3 protein: CATSSARGRELFF; CDR3 DNA: TGTGCCACCAGCAGCGCCCGGGGTAGGGAGCTGTTTTTT; V gene: TRBV15; clone size: -; J gene: TRBJ2-2; D gene: -
CDR3 protein: CASSDEGANPTYEQYF; CDR3 DNA: TGTGCCAGCAGTGATGAGGGGGCCAACCCCACCTACGAGCAGTACTTC; V gene: TRBV25-1; clone size: -; J gene: TRBJ2-7; D gene: TRBD1
CDR3 protein: CASSLDPGGARGYTF; CDR3 DNA: TGTGCCAGCAGCTTAGATCCCGGCGGGGCGCGAGGCTACACCTTC; V gene: TRBV7-2; clone size: -; J gene: TRBJ1-2; D gene: -
CDR3 protein: CASSPSRAGAETQYF; CDR3 DNA: TGTGCCAGCAGCCCGTCCCGAGCGGGGGCGGAGACCCAGTACTTC; V gene: TRBV5-4; clone size: -; J gene: TRBJ2-5; D gene: TRBD2
CDR3 protein: CASTLTALPSGANVLTF; CDR3 DNA: TGTGCCAGCACCCTCACAGCTCTTCCCTCTGGGGCCAACGTCCTGACTTTC; V gene: TRBV5-5; clone size: -; J gene: TRBJ2-6; D gene: -
CDR3 protein: CASSSSFGGRETQYF; CDR3 DNA: TGTGCCAGCAGCTCGTCGTTCGGTGGTCGGGAGACCCAGTACTTC; V gene: TRBV11-1; clone size: -; J gene: TRBJ2-5; D gene: -
CDR3 protein: CASSLGTGTEGEKLFF; CDR3 DNA: TGCGCCAGCAGCTTGGGAACAGGGACCGAGGGGGAAAAACTGTTTTTT; V gene: TRBV5-1; clone size: -; J gene: TRBJ1-4; D gene: -
CDR3 protein: CASSQDRATNEQFF; CDR3 DNA: TGCGCCAGCAGCCAAGACAGGGCGACCAATGAGCAGTTCTTC; V gene: TRBV5-1; clone size: -; J gene: TRBJ2-1; D gene: TRBD1
CDR3 protein: CASSNGGGGNNEQFF; CDR3 DNA: TGTGCCAGCAGCAATGGGGGCGGGGGGAACAATGAGCAGTTCTTC; V gene: TRBV21-1; clone size: -; J gene: TRBJ2-1; D gene: -
CDR3 protein: CASRERGGRNTQYF; CDR3 DNA: TGTGCCAGCAGGGAGCGGGGGGGCCGAAATACGCAGTATTTT; V gene: TRBV2; clone size: -; J gene: TRBJ2-3; D gene: TRBD2
CDR3 protein: CAWSVRREDGYTF; CDR3 DNA: TGTGCCTGGAGTGTACGCAGGGAAGATGGCTACACCTTC; V gene: TRBV30; clone size: -; J gene: TRBJ1-2; D gene: -
CDR3 protein: CSVGTGRSTEAFF; CDR3 DNA: TGCAGCGTTGGCACAGGGCGAAGCACTGAAGCTTTCTTT; V gene: TRBV29-1; clone size: few; J gene: TRBJ1-1; D gene: -
CDR3 protein: CASSPVQGYYNEQFF; CDR3 DNA: TGCGCCAGCAGCCCCGTCCAGGGGTACTACAATGAGCAGTTCTTC; V gene: TRBV5-1; clone size: -; J gene: TRBJ2-1; D gene: -
CDR3 protein: CSVVDGDNSPLHF; CDR3 DNA: TGCAGCGTTGTCGACGGGGATAATTCACCCCTCCACTTT; V gene: TRBV29-1; clone size: -; J gene: TRBJ1-6; D gene: -
CDR3 protein: CASSLAPAVLSSTDTQYF; CDR3 DNA: TGTGCCAGCAGCTTAGCTCCAGCGGTCTTATCTAGCACAGATACGCAGTATTTT; V gene: TRBV7-6; clone size: -; J gene: TRBJ2-3; D gene: -
CDR3 protein: CASSLGPTEAFF; CDR3 DNA: TGTGCCAGCAGCTTAGGGCCAACTGAAGCTTTCTTT; V gene: TRBV7-9; clone size: -; J gene: TRBJ1-1; D gene: -
CDR3 protein: CASSRGGNTEAFF; CDR3 DNA: TGTGCCAGCAGCAGGGGGGGGAACACTGAAGCTTTCTTT; V gene: TRBV7-8; clone size: -; J gene: TRBJ1-1; D gene: -